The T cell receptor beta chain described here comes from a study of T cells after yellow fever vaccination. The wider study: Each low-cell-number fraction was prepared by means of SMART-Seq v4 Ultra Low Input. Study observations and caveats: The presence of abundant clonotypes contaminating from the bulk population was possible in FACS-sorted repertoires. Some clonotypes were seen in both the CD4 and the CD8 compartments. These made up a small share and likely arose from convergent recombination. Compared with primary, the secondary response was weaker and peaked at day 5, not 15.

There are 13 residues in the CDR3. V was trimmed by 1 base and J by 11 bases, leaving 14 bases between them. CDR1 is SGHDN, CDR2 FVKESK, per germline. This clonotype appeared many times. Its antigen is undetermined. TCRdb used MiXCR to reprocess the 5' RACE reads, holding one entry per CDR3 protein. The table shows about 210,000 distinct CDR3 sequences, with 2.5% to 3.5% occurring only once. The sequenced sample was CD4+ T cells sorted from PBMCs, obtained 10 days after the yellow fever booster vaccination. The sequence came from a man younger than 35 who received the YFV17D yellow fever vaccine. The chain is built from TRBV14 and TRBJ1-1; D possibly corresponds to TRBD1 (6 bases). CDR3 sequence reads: CASSQAGARRAFF. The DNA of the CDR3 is TGTGCCAGCAGCCAAGCAGGGGCCCGGAGGGCTTTCTTT.